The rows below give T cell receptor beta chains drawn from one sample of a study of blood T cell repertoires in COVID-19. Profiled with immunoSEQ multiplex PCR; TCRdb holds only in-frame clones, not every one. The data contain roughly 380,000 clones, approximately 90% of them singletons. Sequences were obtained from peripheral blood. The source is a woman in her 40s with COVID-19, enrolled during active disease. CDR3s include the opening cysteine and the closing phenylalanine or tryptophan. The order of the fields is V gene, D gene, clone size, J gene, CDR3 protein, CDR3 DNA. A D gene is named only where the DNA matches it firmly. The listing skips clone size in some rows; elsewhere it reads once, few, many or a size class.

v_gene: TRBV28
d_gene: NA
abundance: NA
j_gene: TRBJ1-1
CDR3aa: CASSLTGRKKNTEAFF
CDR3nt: TGTGCCAGCAGTTTAACAGGGCGGAAGAAGAACACTGAAGCTTTCTTT

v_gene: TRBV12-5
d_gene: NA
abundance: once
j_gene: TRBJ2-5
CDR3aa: CASERDRGGETQYF
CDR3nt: TGTGCTAGTGAAAGAGACAGGGGAGGGGAGACCCAGTACTTC

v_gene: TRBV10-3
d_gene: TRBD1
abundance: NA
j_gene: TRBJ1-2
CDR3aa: CAARSGGWGYTF
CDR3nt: TGTGCCGCCCGATCAGGGGGCTGGGGCTACACCTTC

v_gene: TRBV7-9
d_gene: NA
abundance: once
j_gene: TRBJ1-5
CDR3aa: CASSFGQQYSNQPQHF
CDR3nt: TGTGCCAGCAGCTTCGGACAGCAATATAGCAATCAGCCCCAGCATTTT

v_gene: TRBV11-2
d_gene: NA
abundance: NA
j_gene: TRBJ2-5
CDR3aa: CASSPDGVGETQYF
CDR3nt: TGTGCCAGCAGCCCTGACGGGGTAGGAGAGACCCAGTACTTC

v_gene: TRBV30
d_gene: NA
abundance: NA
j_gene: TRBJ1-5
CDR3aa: CAWSEQDNQPQHF
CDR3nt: TGTGCCTGGAGTGAACAGGATAATCAGCCCCAGCATTTT

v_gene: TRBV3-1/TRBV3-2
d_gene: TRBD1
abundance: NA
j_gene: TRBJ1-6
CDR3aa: CASSPSGQRDSPLHF
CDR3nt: TGTGCCAGCAGCCCGTCGGGACAGCGGGATTCACCCCTCCACTTT

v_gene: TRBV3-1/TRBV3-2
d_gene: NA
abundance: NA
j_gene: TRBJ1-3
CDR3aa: CASSQAWQGNTIYF
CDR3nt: TGTGCCAGCAGCCAAGCCTGGCAGGGAAACACCATATATTTT

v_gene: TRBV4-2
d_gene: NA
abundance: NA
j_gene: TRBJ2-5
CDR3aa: CASSQALGGETQYF
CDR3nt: TGTGCCAGCAGCCAGGCCTTGGGCGGGGAGACCCAGTACTTC

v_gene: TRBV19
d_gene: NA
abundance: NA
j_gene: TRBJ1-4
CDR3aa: CASSIIGGGLTNEKLFF
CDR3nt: TGTGCCAGTAGTATAATAGGAGGAGGGCTGACTAATGAAAAACTGTTTTTT

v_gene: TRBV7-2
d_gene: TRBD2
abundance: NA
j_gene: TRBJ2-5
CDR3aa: CASSLAGTSQETQYF
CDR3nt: TGTGCCAGCAGCTTAGCAGGGACTAGCCAAGAGACCCAGTACTTC

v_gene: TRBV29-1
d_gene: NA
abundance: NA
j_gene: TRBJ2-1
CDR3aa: CSVNPGTPVSYNEQFF
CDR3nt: TGCAGCGTCAATCCCGGGACACCCGTCTCCTACAATGAGCAGTTCTTC

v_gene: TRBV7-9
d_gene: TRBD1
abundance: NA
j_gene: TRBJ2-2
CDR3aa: CASSSPDRAGELFF
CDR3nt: TGTGCCAGCAGCTCGCCGGACAGGGCCGGGGAGCTGTTTTTT

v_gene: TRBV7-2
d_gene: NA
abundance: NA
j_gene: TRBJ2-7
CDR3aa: CASRWSEDTYEQYF
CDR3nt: TGTGCCAGCAGGTGGTCTGAGGACACCTACGAGCAGTACTTC

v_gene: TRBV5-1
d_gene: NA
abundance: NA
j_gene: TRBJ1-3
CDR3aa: CASSGPNSGNTIYF
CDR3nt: TGCGCCAGCAGCGGGCCAAACTCTGGAAACACCATATATTTT

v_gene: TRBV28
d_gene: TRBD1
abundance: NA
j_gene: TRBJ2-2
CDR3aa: CASRMGQGAIIGELFF
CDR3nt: TGTGCCAGCAGAATGGGACAGGGGGCGATCATCGGGGAGCTGTTTTTT

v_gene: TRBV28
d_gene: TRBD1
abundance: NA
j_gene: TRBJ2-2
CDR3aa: CASSLFYRGTGELFF
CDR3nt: TGTGCCAGCAGTTTATTCTACAGGGGGACCGGGGAGCTGTTTTTT

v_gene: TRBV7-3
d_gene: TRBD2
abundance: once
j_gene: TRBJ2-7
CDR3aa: CASSSTGTSRTYEQYF
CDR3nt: TGTGCCAGCAGCTCGACCGGGACTAGCAGGACCTACGAGCAGTACTTC

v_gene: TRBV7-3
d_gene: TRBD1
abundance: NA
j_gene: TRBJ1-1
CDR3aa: CASLGQGNTEAFF
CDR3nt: TGTGCCAGCCTCGGACAGGGGAACACTGAAGCTTTCTTT

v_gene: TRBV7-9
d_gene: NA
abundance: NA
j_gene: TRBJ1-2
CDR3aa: CASSLGRGGYTF
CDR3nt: TGTGCCAGCAGCTTAGGTAGGGGTGGCTACACCTTC

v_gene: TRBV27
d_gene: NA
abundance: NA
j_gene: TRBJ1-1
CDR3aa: CASSLMRSSDEAFF
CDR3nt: TGTGCCAGCAGTTTAATGAGGTCTTCGGATGAAGCTTTCTTT

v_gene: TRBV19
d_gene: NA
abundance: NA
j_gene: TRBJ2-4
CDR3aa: CASSIVPGGGNIQYF
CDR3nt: TGTGCCAGTAGTATAGTCCCCGGGGGAGGTAACATTCAGTACTTC

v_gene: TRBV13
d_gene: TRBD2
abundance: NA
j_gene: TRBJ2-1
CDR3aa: CASSPRLAGGYEQFF
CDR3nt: TGTGCCAGCAGCCCCCGACTAGCGGGAGGGTATGAGCAGTTCTTC

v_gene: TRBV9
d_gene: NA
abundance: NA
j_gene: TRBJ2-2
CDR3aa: CASSADRPRYSGELFF
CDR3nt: TGTGCCAGCAGCGCCGACAGACCCAGGTATTCCGGGGAGCTGTTTTTT

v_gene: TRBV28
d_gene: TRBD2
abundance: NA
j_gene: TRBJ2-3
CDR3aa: CASSLSSGRTDTQYF
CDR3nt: TGTGCCAGCAGTTTATCTAGCGGCCGCACAGATACGCAGTATTTT

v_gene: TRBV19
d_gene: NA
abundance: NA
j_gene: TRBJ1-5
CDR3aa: CASSIWLQPQHF
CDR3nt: TGTGCCAGTAGTATTTGGCTTCAGCCCCAGCATTTT

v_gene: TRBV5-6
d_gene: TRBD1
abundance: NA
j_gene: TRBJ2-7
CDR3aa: CASSLEQGEPYEQYF
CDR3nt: TGTGCCAGCAGCTTGGAACAGGGGGAACCTTACGAGCAGTACTTC

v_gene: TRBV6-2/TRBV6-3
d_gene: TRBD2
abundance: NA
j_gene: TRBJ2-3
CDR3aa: CASSPRLAGGGLDTQYF
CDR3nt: TGTGCCAGCAGCCCCCGTTTAGCGGGGGGGGGTTTGGATACGCAGTATTTT

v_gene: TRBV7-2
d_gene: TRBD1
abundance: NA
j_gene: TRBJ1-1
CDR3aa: CASRPGQVNTEAFF
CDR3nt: TGTGCCAGCAGGCCGGGACAGGTGAACACTGAAGCTTTCTTT

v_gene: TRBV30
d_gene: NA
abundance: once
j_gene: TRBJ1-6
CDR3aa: CAWSVQDFLNSPLHF
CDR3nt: TGTGCCTGGAGTGTACAGGATTTTCTTAATTCACCCCTCCACTTT

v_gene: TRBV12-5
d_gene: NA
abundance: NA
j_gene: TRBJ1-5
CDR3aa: CASGRSYRDNQPQHF
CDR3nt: TGTGCTAGTGGCCGAAGTTACAGGGACAATCAGCCCCAGCATTTT